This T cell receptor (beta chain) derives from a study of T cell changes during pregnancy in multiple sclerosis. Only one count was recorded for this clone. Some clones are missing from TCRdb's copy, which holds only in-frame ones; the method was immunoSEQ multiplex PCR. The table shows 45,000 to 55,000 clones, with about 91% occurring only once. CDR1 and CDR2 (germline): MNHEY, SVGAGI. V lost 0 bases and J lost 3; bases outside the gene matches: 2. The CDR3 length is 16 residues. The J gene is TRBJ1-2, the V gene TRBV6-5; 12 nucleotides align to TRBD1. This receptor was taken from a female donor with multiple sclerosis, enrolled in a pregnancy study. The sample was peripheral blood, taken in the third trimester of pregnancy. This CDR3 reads CASSYSGQGADYGYTF. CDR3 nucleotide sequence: TGTGCCAGCAGTTACTCGGGACAGGGGGCGGACTATGGCTACACCTTC.